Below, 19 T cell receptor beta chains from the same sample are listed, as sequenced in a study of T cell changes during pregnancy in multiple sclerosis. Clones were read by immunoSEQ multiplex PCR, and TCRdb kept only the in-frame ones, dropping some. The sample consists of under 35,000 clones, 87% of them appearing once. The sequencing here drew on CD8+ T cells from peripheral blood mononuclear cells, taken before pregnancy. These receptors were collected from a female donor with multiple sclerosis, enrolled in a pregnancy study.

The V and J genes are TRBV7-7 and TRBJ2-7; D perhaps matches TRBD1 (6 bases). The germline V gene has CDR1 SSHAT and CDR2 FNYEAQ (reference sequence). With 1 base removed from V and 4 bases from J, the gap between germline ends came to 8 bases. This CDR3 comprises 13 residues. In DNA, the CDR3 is TGTGCCAGCAGCTTAGAACAGGGATACGAGCAGTACTTC. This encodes CASSLEQGYEQYF.

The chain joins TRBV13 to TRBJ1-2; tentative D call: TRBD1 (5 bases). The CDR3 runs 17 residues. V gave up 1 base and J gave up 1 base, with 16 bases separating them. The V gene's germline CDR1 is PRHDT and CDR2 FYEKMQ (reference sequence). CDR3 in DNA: TGTGCCAGCAGCTTAGAGGGGTTCCAGAAGCATAACTATGGCTACACCTTC. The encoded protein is CASSLEGFQKHNYGYTF.

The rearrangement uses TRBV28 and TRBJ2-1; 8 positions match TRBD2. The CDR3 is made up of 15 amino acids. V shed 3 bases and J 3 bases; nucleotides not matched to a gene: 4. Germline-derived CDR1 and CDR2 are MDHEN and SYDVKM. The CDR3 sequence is CASSLASGYYNEQFF. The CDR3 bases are TGTGCCAGCAGTTTGGCTAGCGGGTACTACAATGAGCAGTTCTTC.

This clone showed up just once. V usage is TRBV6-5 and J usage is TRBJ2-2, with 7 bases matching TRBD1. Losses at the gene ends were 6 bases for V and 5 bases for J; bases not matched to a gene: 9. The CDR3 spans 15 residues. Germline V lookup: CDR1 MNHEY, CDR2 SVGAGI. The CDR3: CASRVGAGGTGELFF. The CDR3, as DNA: TGTGCCAGCAGAGTGGGTGCAGGGGGAACCGGGGAGCTGTTTTTT.

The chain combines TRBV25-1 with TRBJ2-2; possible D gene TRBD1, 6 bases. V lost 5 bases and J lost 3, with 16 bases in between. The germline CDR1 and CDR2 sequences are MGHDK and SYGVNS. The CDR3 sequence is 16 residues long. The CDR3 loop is CASSWTARADTGELFF. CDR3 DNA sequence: TGTGCCAGCAGTTGGACAGCCCGGGCGGACACCGGGGAGCTGTTTTTT.

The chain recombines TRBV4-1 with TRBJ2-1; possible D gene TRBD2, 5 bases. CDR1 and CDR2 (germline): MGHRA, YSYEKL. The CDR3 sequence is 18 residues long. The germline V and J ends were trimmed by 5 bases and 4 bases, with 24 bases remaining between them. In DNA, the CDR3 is TGCGCCAGCAGCTACAACCAAGCCGGGGAGACGATATACAATGAGCAGTTCTTC. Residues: CASSYNQAGETIYNEQFF.

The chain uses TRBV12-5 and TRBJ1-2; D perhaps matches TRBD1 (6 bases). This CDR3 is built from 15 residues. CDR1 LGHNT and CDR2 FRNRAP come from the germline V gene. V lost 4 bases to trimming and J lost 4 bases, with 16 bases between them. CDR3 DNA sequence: TGTGCTAGTGGTTCGGAGACAGGCCACTCCTATGGCTACACCTTC. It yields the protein CASGSETGHSYGYTF.

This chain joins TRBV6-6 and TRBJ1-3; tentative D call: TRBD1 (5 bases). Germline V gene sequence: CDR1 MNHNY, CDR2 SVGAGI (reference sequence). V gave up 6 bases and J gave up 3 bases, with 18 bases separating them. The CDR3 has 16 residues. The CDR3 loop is CASSDEFAGFGNTIYF. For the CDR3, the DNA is TGTGCCAGCAGCGACGAATTCGCAGGGTTTGGAAACACCATATATTTT.

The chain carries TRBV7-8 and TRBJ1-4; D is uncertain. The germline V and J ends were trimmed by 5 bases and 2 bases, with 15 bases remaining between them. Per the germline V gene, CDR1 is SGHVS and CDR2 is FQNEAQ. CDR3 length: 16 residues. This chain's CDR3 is CASSLSRLATNEKLFF. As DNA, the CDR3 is TGTGCCAGCAGCCTGAGCAGGTTGGCGACTAATGAAAAACTGTTTTTT. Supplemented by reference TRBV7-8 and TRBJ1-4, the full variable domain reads GAGVSQSPRYKVAKRGQDVALRCDPISGHVSLFWYQQALGQGPEFLTYFQNEAQLDKSGLPSDRFFAERPEGSVSTLKIQRTQQEDSAVYLCASSLSRLATNEKLFFGSGTQLSVL.

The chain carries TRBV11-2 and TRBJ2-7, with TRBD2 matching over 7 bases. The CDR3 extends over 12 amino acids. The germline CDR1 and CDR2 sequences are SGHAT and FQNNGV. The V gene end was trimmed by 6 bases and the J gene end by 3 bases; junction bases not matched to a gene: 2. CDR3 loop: CASRGTNYEQYF. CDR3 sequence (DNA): TGTGCCAGCAGGGGGACTAACTACGAGCAGTACTTC.

In nucleotides, the CDR3 is TGTGCCAGCAGTTATCGGGAGACCATCATCGAGCAGTTCTTC. This codes for CASSYRETIIEQFF. V and J are TRBV6-5 and TRBJ2-1, with a tentative D call TRBD2 (6 bases). Germline CDR1 reads MNHEY; CDR2 reads SVGAGI. The CDR3 runs 14 residues. The V and J ends lost 3 bases and 10 bases respectively, with 16 bases between them.

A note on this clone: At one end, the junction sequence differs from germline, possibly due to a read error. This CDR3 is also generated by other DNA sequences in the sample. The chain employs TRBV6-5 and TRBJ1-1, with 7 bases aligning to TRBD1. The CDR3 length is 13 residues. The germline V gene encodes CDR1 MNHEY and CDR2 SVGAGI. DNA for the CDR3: TGCGCCAGTCGATTCGACAGGGACCCTGAAGCTTTCTTT. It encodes CASRFDRDPEAFF.

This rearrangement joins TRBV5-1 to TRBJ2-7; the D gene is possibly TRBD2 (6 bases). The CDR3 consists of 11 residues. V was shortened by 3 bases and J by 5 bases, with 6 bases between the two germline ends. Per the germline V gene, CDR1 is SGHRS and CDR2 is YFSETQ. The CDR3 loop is CASSWGDEQYF. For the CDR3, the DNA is TGCGCCAGCAGCTGGGGGGACGAGCAGTACTTC.

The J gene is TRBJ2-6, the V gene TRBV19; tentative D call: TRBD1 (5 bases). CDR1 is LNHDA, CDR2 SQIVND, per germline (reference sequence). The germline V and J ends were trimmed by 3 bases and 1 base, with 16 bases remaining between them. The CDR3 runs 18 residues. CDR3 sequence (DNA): TGTGCCAGTAGTATTCAGCGACAGCTAAGATCTGGGGCCAACGTCCTGACTTTC. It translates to CASSIQRQLRSGANVLTF. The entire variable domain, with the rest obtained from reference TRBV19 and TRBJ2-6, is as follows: DGGITQSPKYLFRKEGQNVTLSCEQNLNHDAMYWYRQDPGQGLRLIYYSQIVNDFQKGDIAEGYSVSREKKESFPLTVTSAQKNPTAFYLCASSIQRQLRSGANVLTFGAGSRLTVL.

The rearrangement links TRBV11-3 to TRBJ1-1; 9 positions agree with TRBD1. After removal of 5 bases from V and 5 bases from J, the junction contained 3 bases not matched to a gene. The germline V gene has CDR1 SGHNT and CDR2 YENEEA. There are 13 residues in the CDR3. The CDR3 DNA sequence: TGTGCCAGCAGCCGGGACAGGGTTACTGAAGCTTTCTTT. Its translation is CASSRDRVTEAFF. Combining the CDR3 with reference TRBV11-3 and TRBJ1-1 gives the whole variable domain EAGVVQSPRYKIIEKKQPVAFWCNPISGHNTLYWYLQNLGQGPELLIRYENEEAVDDSQLPKDRFSAERLKGVDSTLKIQPAELGDSAVYLCASSRDRVTEAFFGQGTRLTVV.

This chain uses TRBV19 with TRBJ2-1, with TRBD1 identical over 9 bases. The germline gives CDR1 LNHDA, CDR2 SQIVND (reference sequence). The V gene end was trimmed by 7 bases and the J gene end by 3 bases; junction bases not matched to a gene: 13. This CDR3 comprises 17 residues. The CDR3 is CASNRGTGMGIYNEQFF. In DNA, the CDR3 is TGTGCCAGTAACCGGGGGACAGGGATGGGTATCTACAATGAGCAGTTCTTC. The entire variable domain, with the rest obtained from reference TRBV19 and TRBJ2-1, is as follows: DGGITQSPKYLFRKEGQNVTLSCEQNLNHDAMYWYRQDPGQGLRLIYYSQIVNDFQKGDIAEGYSVSREKKESFPLTVTSAQKNPTAFYLCASNRGTGMGIYNEQFFGPGTRLTVL.

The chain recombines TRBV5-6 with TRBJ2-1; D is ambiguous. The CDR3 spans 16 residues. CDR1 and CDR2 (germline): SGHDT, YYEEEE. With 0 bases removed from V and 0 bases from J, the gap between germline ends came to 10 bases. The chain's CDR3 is CASSLADLLSYNEQFF. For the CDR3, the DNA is TGTGCCAGCAGCTTGGCTGACTTACTCTCCTACAATGAGCAGTTCTTC.

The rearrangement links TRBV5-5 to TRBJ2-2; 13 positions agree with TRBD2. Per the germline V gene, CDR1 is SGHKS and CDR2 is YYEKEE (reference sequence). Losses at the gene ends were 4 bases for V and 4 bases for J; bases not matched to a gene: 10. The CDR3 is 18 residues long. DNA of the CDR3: TGTGCCAGCAGCCCCACTAGCGGGAGGGTACAGGCCACCGGGGAGCTGTTTTTT. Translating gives CASSPTSGRVQATGELFF.

CDR3 sequence: CASSPTQGATSYEQYF. CDR3 sequence (DNA): TGTGCCAGCAGTCCAACTCAGGGGGCCACTTCGTACGAGCAGTACTTC. The chain is built from TRBV27 and TRBJ2-7; 8 positions match TRBD1. The V and J ends lost 5 bases and 4 bases, in that order; junction bases with no gene match: 13. The CDR3 totals 16 residues. Per germline, CDR1 MNHEY and CDR2 SMNVEV (reference sequence).